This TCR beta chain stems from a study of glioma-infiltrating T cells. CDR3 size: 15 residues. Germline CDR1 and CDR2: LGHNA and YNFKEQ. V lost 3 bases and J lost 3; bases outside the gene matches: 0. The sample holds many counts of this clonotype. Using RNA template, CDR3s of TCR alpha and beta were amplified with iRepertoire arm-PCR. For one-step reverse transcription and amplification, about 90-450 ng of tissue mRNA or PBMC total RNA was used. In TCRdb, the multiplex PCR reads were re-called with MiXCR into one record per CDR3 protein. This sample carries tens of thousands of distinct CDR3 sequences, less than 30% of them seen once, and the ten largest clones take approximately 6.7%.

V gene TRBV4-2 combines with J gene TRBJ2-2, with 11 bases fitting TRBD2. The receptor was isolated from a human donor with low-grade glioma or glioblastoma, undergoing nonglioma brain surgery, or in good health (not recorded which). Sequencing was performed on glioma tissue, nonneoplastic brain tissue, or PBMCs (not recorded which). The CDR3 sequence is CASSQGLADTGELFF. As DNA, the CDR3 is TGTGCCAGCAGCCAGGGACTAGCGGACACCGGGGAGCTGTTTTTT.